This record covers a single T cell receptor beta chain. Its target is not known. The data are from a study of beta chain features in type 1 diabetes. General study results and limits: Among type 1 diabetes patients, VDJ junctions had fewer insertions and more deletions.

The study reverse transcribed the entire isolated RNA, so it sequenced expressed TCRB transcripts. The assay was immunoSEQ multiplex PCR, and TCRdb's table has in-frame clones only and misses some. The repertoire consists of about 620,000 clones, with around a sixth occurring once and the leading ten covering 0.093%. This receptor was obtained from a man aged 18 to 30 in good health. Source material: naive CD4+ T cells from blood.

The CDR3 protein is CASSHSGQSQETQYF. CDR3 bases: TGTGCCAGCAGCCACTCTGGGCAGTCCCAAGAGACCCAGTACTTC. V gene TRBV4-2 combines with J gene TRBJ2-5; no firm D call. CDR1 and CDR2 from the germline V gene are LGHNA and YNFKEQ. The CDR3 has 15 amino acids. V was cut by 3 bases and J by 1 base, with 12 bases left in between.